The clone carrying this TCR beta chain was counted ten times or more. The target antigen is unknown. The data were obtained in a study of early T cells in non-severe SARS-CoV-2 infection. Study-wide results and caveats: In VDJdb matching, anti-spike CD8 responses were favored while private and CD4 specificities went missing.

Unique molecular identifiers were added to individual cDNA molecules. MiXCR was run by TCRdb on the 5' RACE reads, yielding one entry per CDR3 protein. This sample carries roughly 25,000 distinct CDR3 sequences, about 4.5% of them seen once, and the ten largest clones take approximately 14%. Trimming removed 6 bases at V and 4 bases at J, with 9 bases between. The germline gives CDR1 SQVTM, CDR2 ANQGSEA. This CDR3 spans 11 amino acids. The origin of this receptor is an adult who was a healthcare worker with PCR-confirmed SARS-CoV-2 infection or an uninfected control (not recorded which). Sequenced input: whole blood. V is TRBV29-1 and J is TRBJ2-5; D gene unclear. The DNA of the CDR3 is TGCAGCGTCTCGGAAAGAGAGACCCAGTACTTC. It specifies CSVSERETQYF.